Listed here are 13 T cell receptor beta chains from one sample, sequenced in a study of blood T cell repertoires in COVID-19. Method: immunoSEQ multiplex PCR; TCRdb's copy keeps in-frame clones and lacks some. The data contain around 300,000 clones, 85% to 90% of them singletons. The specimen was peripheral blood. The receptors come from a woman between 40 and 50 years old with COVID-19, enrolled during active disease.

This chain connects TRBV19 to TRBJ1-5; D gene unclear. This CDR3 region has 15 residues. V was cut by 5 bases and J by 1 base, with 12 bases left in between. Per the germline V gene, CDR1 is LNHDA and CDR2 is SQIVND (reference sequence). The CDR3, as DNA: TGTGCCAGTAGTGGCCCCCACCAGAGCAATCAGCCCCAGCATTTT. Translation: CASSGPHQSNQPQHF.

The chain uses TRBV24-1 and TRBJ2-2; 8 nucleotides agree with TRBD2. Trimming removed 9 bases from V and 1 base from J; junction bases left unmatched: 6. Germline V gene data show CDR1 as KGHDR and CDR2 as SFDVKD. The CDR3 totals 15 residues. The CDR3 reads CATASGRLNTGELFF. DNA for the CDR3: TGTGCCACCGCTAGCGGGCGTCTGAACACCGGGGAGCTGTTTTTT.

This clone was detected only a few times. This chain joins TRBV3-1 (or the pseudogene TRBV3-2) and TRBJ2-7, with TRBD1 matching over 8 bases. V lost 3 bases to trimming and J lost 7 bases; unmatched junction nucleotides: 11. Germline lookup yields CDR1 LGHDT and CDR2 YNNKEL (reference sequence). The CDR3 is made up of 15 amino acids. Written as DNA, the CDR3 is TGTGCCAGCAGCCACCGGACAGGGCGCGGGATGGAGCAGTACTTC. Its translation is CASSHRTGRGMEQYF.

The gene calls are TRBV15 and TRBJ1-2; 8 bases are shared with TRBD1. This CDR3 is 15 amino acids long. The J segment lost 0 bases and the V segment lost 5 bases, leaving 5 bases of the junction unmatched. Germline V gene lookup returns CDR1 LNHNV and CDR2 YYDKDF (reference sequence). CDR3 loop: CATSLRDRPNYGYTF. The DNA for the CDR3 is TGTGCCACCAGCCTACGGGACAGGCCTAACTATGGCTACACCTTC. The whole variable domain, filled in from reference TRBV15 and TRBJ1-2, reads DAMVIQNPRYQVTQFGKPVTLSCSQTLNHNVMYWYQQKSSQAPKLLFHYYDKDFNNEADTPDNFQSRRPNTSFCFLDIRSPGLGDTAMYLCATSLRDRPNYGYTFGSGTRLTVV.

The chain has TRBV7-2 and TRBJ1-5; 9 bases match TRBD1. Germline V gene sequence: CDR1 SGHTA, CDR2 FQGNSA. The CDR3 is made up of 14 amino acids. The V segment lost 8 bases and the J segment 9 bases; nucleotides outside the gene matches: 11. CDR3 DNA sequence: TGTGCCAGCGGGGGACAGGGTCCCGATAGGCCCCAGCATTTT. It specifies CASGGQGPDRPQHF.

The chain is built from TRBV3-1 (or the pseudogene TRBV3-2) and TRBJ2-5; 12 bases are shared with TRBD1. Looked up from germline, CDR1 is LGHDT and CDR2 is YNNKEL (reference sequence). This CDR3 comprises 15 residues. The V segment lost 3 bases and the J segment 4 bases; nucleotides outside the gene matches: 3. The CDR3 DNA follows: TGTGCCAGCAGCCATGGGACAGGGGGCAGAGAGACCCAGTACTTC. Translation: CASSHGTGGRETQYF.

The J gene is TRBJ2-7, the V gene TRBV30; D perhaps matches TRBD2 (5 bases). In germline, CDR1 is GTSNPN, CDR2 SVGIG (reference sequence). The CDR3 is 13 amino acids. Between the trimmed V and J ends, which lost 0 bases and 5 bases, there was a span of 11 bases. In nucleotides, the CDR3 is TGTGCCTGGAGTGTACTAGAGGTAAACGAGCAGTACTTC. Translation gives CAWSVLEVNEQYF.

The rearrangement joins TRBV7-9 to TRBJ1-5; 7 bases map to TRBD1. The CDR3 extends over 14 amino acids. V gave up 7 bases and J gave up 8 bases; unmatched junction bases: 11. Germline values: CDR1 SEHNR, CDR2 FQNEAQ (reference sequence). The CDR3 nucleotides are TGTGCCAGCACCACGCGGGGACAGTCGGAGCCCCAGCATTTT. This encodes CASTTRGQSEPQHF.

This chain connects TRBV13 to TRBJ1-2; D is perhaps TRBD1 (6 bases). In germline, CDR1 is PRHDT, CDR2 FYEKMQ (reference sequence). CDR3 size: 14 residues. The ends were cut back, 6 bases at V and 4 bases at J, with 15 bases in the middle. The CDR3 coding sequence is TGTGCCAGCAGTTTACCGGGACAACGCTATGGCTACACCTTC. This gives the protein CASSLPGQRYGYTF.

This chain links TRBV28 with TRBJ1-1; unclear D gene. This CDR3 spans 13 amino acids. V was shortened by 6 bases and J by 1 base, with 9 bases between the two germline ends. In germline, CDR1 is MDHEN, CDR2 SYDVKM. Here the CDR3 DNA reads TGTGCCAGCAGAACTTCTGAGAACACTGAAGCTTTCTTT. Translating gives CASRTSENTEAFF. Filled out from reference TRBV28 and TRBJ1-1, the complete variable domain reads DVKVTQSSRYLVKRTGEKVFLECVQDMDHENMFWYRQDPGLGLRLIYFSYDVKMKEKGDIPEGYSVSREKKERFSLILESASTNQTSMYLCASRTSENTEAFFGQGTRLTVV.

The chain uses TRBV19 and TRBJ2-1; TRBD2 matches at 8 bases. With 2 bases clipped from V and 0 bases from J, the junction kept 6 bases outside the gene matches. The CDR3 consists of 17 residues. CDR1 is LNHDA, CDR2 SQIVND, per germline (reference sequence). The DNA for the CDR3 is TGTGCCAGTAGTATACCTCAGCGGGGGCCCTCCTACAATGAGCAGTTCTTC. As protein: CASSIPQRGPSYNEQFF.

V is TRBV7-2 and J is TRBJ2-7; 11 positions agree with TRBD2. V lost 3 bases to trimming and J lost 7 bases; unmatched junction nucleotides: 11. The CDR3 is made up of 16 amino acids. Germline CDR1 and CDR2: SGHTA and FQGNSA. The CDR3: CASSFTGTSGFTEQYF. CDR3 coding DNA: TGTGCCAGCAGCTTCACCGGGACTAGCGGTTTTACGGAGCAGTACTTC.

The rearrangement links TRBV29-1 to TRBJ1-1; 7 positions agree with TRBD1. V lost 3 bases, J lost 8 bases, and 9 bases stayed unmatched. CDR1 and CDR2 (germline): SQVTM, ANQGSEA. This CDR3 comprises 13 residues. The CDR3 region is CSVDGQGEIEAFF. In DNA, the CDR3 is TGCAGCGTTGATGGGCAGGGGGAAATCGAAGCTTTCTTT.